The subject of this entry is one TCR beta chain. These data come from a study of cytomegalovirus exposure and HLA in healthy donors. The study ran its PCR with 60 Vbeta and 13 Jbeta primers. Sequencing used immunoSEQ multiplex PCR; TCRdb keeps in-frame clones, though not all of them. The data contain about 90,000 clones, approximately 79% of them singletons. In germline, CDR1 is MNHNY, CDR2 SVGAGI (reference sequence). The V end lost 6 bases, the J end lost 8 bases, and 13 bases lay between the germline ends. The CDR3 spans 12 residues. This chain links TRBV6-6 with TRBJ1-2, with D perhaps matching TRBD1 (6 bases). This TCR was recovered from a woman aged 55 to 70 in good health and CMV-seropositive. Sequencing was performed on PBMCs. Here the CDR3 DNA reads TGTGCCAGCAGGGGCGAGGGGGGGGGCTACACCTTC. This translates into CASRGEGGGYTF.